One and the same sample provided the 19 T cell receptor beta chains below, sequenced in a study of cytomegalovirus exposure and HLA in healthy donors. In the PCR, 60 Vbeta and 13 Jbeta primers were used. Sequenced by immunoSEQ multiplex PCR; TCRdb stores in-frame clones only, minus some. The table records approximately 140,000 clones, 75% to 85% of them present only once. The specimen was PBMCs. All receptors derive from a human donor in good health.

The table lists this clone with a count of one. The J gene is TRBJ1-1, the V gene TRBV28; D unclear. Trimming took off 4 bases at V and 4 bases at J, with 13 bases between the two ends. CDR3 length: 14 amino acids. Germline CDR1 MDHEN, CDR2 SYDVKM. DNA for the CDR3: TGTGCCAGCAGTTCCCGGGTCTTAGCCACTGAAGCTTTCTTT. It translates to CASSSRVLATEAFF. Filled out from reference TRBV28 and TRBJ1-1, the complete variable domain reads DVKVTQSSRYLVKRTGEKVFLECVQDMDHENMFWYRQDPGLGLRLIYFSYDVKMKEKGDIPEGYSVSREKKERFSLILESASTNQTSMYLCASSSRVLATEAFFGQGTRLTVV.

The CDR3 is CASRWTGSNEKLFF. Here the CDR3 DNA reads TGTGCCAGCAGGTGGACAGGCTCAAATGAAAAACTGTTTTTT. The V call is TRBV5-6, the J call TRBJ1-4; 7 nucleotides line up with TRBD1. Germline V lookup: CDR1 SGHDT, CDR2 YYEEEE. J gave up 5 bases and V 5 bases, and 6 bases lay outside the gene matches. The CDR3 runs to 14 residues.

The V gene is TRBV7-2, the J gene TRBJ2-1, with 9 bases matching TRBD2. The germline gives CDR1 SGHTA, CDR2 FQGNSA. Losses at the gene ends were 4 bases for V and 8 bases for J; bases not matched to a gene: 15. The CDR3 length is 17 residues. The CDR3 DNA reads as TGTGCCAGCAGCTCAAGCATGGGCGGGAGGGCCAAGTATGAGCAGTTCTTC. Translating gives CASSSSMGGRAKYEQFF.

The chain joins TRBV19 to TRBJ1-5; D is unclear. Germline CDR1 reads LNHDA; CDR2 reads SQIVND (reference sequence). V was cut by 3 bases and J by 1 base, with 13 bases left in between. The CDR3 extends over 16 amino acids. Written as DNA, the CDR3 is TGTGCCAGTAGTATGAGTTTCCGACAAAGCAATCAGCCCCAGCATTTT. Translated: CASSMSFRQSNQPQHF.

The genes are TRBV6-5 and TRBJ2-4; 9 nucleotides align to TRBD1. Germline V gene data show CDR1 as MNHEY and CDR2 as SVGAGI. The CDR3 totals 15 residues. V shed 7 bases and J 7 bases; nucleotides not matched to a gene: 11. The CDR3 DNA reads TGTGCCAGCAATGTAAGGGACAGGGTATACAACATTCAGTACTTC. It codes for CASNVRDRVYNIQYF.

The chain recombines TRBV6-6 with TRBJ2-6, with TRBD1 matching over 9 bases. Trimming at V came to 2 bases and at J to 5 bases, leaving 4 bases not matched to a gene. This CDR3 region has 16 residues. Germline V lookup: CDR1 MNHNY, CDR2 SVGAGI (reference sequence). This CDR3 is CASSYRTGVRANVLTF. The CDR3 coding sequence is TGTGCCAGCAGTTACCGGACAGGGGTTAGGGCCAACGTCCTGACTTTC.

The chain links TRBV19 to TRBJ2-4, with a weak D call TRBD1 (6 bases). The CDR3 length is 17 residues. V was clipped by 9 bases and J by 0 bases, with 21 bases between them. Germline assignment: CDR1 LNHDA and CDR2 SQIVND (reference sequence). The CDR3 nucleotides are TGTGCCAGGAACCGGGACACGCACCTTCTAGCCAAAAACATTCAGTACTTC. Amino acids: CARNRDTHLLAKNIQYF.

V gene TRBV19 combines with J gene TRBJ2-5; TRBD2 aligns across 11 bases. Losses at the gene ends were 3 bases for V and 6 bases for J; bases not matched to a gene: 9. CDR3 length: 16 amino acids. Germline-derived CDR1 and CDR2 are LNHDA and SQIVND (reference sequence). The CDR3 sequence: CASSIPTSGSGQTQYF. The CDR3 DNA follows: TGTGCCAGTAGTATCCCAACTAGCGGGAGTGGGCAGACCCAGTACTTC.

V and J are TRBV2 and TRBJ1-2, with TRBD1 identical over 7 bases. This CDR3 is built from 15 residues. V was clipped by 7 bases and J by 8 bases; unmatched bases: 16. The germline V gene encodes CDR1 SNHLY and CDR2 FYNNEI. The CDR3 coding sequence is TGTGCCAGCACTACCGACAGGGTTTCGGCGGAAGGCTACACCTTC. Translated, it gives CASTTDRVSAEGYTF.

This clone has a handful of counts. The V call is TRBV28, the J call TRBJ1-4; possibly TRBD1 for D (5 bases). The length of the CDR3 is 14 residues. V was cut by 8 bases and J by 7 bases, with 17 bases left in between. Germline CDR1 is MDHEN and CDR2 is SYDVKM. The CDR3 is CASSSQGGGEKLFF. CDR3 DNA sequence: TGTGCCAGCTCCAGTCAGGGAGGCGGTGAAAAACTGTTTTTT.

This clone appeared once. The chain employs TRBV18 and TRBJ2-7, with 7 bases identical to TRBD1. The CDR3 runs 14 residues. Per the germline V gene, CDR1 is KGHSH and CDR2 is LQKENI. The V gene end was trimmed by 5 bases and the J gene end by 6 bases; junction bases not matched to a gene: 10. CDR3 sequence (DNA): TGTGCCAGCTCAACTTTGGACAGGAAACCCGAGCAGTACTTC. Residues: CASSTLDRKPEQYF. Together with reference TRBV18 and TRBJ2-7, the CDR3 gives the full variable domain: NAGVMQNPRHLVRRRGQEARLRCSPMKGHSHVYWYRQLPEEGLKFMVYLQKENIIDESGMPKERFSAEFPKEGPSILRIQQVVRGDSAAYFCASSTLDRKPEQYFGPGTRLTVT.

The chain uses TRBV25-1 and TRBJ1-1; 9 bases are shared with TRBD1. Looked up from germline, CDR1 is MGHDK and CDR2 is SYGVNS. This CDR3 contains 16 residues. The V and J ends lost 0 bases and 1 base, in that order; junction bases with no gene match: 3. The CDR3, as DNA: TGTGCCAGCAGTGAATATCAGGGACAGGGGAACACTGAAGCTTTCTTT. Protein: CASSEYQGQGNTEAFF.

This clone was picked up one time. V and J are TRBV5-4 and TRBJ1-6; 8 nucleotides line up with TRBD1. This CDR3 comprises 14 residues. CDR1 SGHNT and CDR2 YYREEE come from the germline V gene (reference sequence). The junction had 3 bases not matched to a gene; V was cut back by 2 bases and J by 8 bases. CDR3 DNA sequence: TGTGCCAGCAGCTTCAGGGGGCAGGATTCACCCCTCCACTTT. This sequence encodes CASSFRGQDSPLHF.

Concerning this clone: At one boundary the junction diverges from the germline segment, which might be a read error. The chain joins TRBV18 to TRBJ1-4; possibly TRBD1 for D (6 bases). The CDR3 totals 14 residues. Germline V gene sequence: CDR1 KGHSH, CDR2 LQKENI. The CDR3 DNA sequence: TGTGCCAGTTCACCAAGGGGGAAGAGTGAAAAACTGTTTTTT. Protein sequence: CASSPRGKSEKLFF.

This chain joins TRBV15 and TRBJ2-1; D not certain. Germline V gene lookup returns CDR1 LNHNV and CDR2 YYDKDF (reference sequence). The CDR3 consists of 13 residues. Trimming pared 8 bases from V and 3 bases from J, leaving 11 bases between. The CDR3 spells CATGQRVYNEQFF. The DNA for the CDR3 is TGTGCCACCGGCCAACGGGTCTACAATGAGCAGTTCTTC.

The chain carries TRBV15 and TRBJ1-1; tentative D call: TRBD1 (5 bases). This CDR3 has 14 amino acids. The V gene lost 1 base and the J gene lost 5 bases, with 11 bases spanning the gap. Per the germline V gene, CDR1 is LNHNV and CDR2 is YYDKDF (reference sequence). The CDR3 DNA follows: TGTGCCACCAGCAGAGGGGGCGCATGGACTGAAGCTTTCTTT. It specifies CATSRGGAWTEAFF. Full variable domain (outside the CDR3, taken from reference TRBV15 and TRBJ1-1): DAMVIQNPRYQVTQFGKPVTLSCSQTLNHNVMYWYQQKSSQAPKLLFHYYDKDFNNEADTPDNFQSRRPNTSFCFLDIRSPGLGDTAMYLCATSRGGAWTEAFFGQGTRLTVV.

The CDR3 DNA is TGCGCCAGCAGCGGCGGACAGGGCAAAGAGACCCAGTACTTC. Protein: CASSGGQGKETQYF. The gene calls are TRBV5-1 and TRBJ2-5; 8 bases match TRBD1. The V gene's germline CDR1 is SGHRS and CDR2 YFSETQ. V shed 4 bases, J shed 3 bases, and the junction held 5 bases outside the gene matches. This CDR3 is 14 amino acids long.

J is TRBJ2-7 and V is TRBV10-3; TRBD1 matches 7 bases. Germline trimming cut 4 bases from V and 0 bases from J; bases unmatched to any gene: 3. CDR3 length equals 14 residues. Looked up from germline, CDR1 is ENHRY and CDR2 is SYGVKD. The CDR3 loop is CAISATGNSYEQYF. Written as DNA, the CDR3 is TGTGCCATCAGTGCGACAGGGAACTCCTACGAGCAGTACTTC.

The rearrangement links TRBV5-1 to TRBJ1-3; 9 nucleotides align to TRBD1. Trimming at V came to 0 bases and at J to 4 bases, leaving 5 bases not matched to a gene. CDR3 length: 16 residues. The V gene's germline CDR1 is SGHRS and CDR2 YFSETQ. CDR3 coding DNA: TGCGCCAGCAGCTTGGCAGGGACAGGGTTGGGAAACACCATATATTTT. This gives the protein CASSLAGTGLGNTIYF.